The 9 T cell receptor beta chains reported below all come from one sample, sequenced in a study of blood T cell repertoires in COVID-19 (dated by TCRdb to about 2020). Library creation used the immunoSEQ multiplex PCR assay. Not all clones reach the TCRdb copy of this immuneACCESS table, which keeps in-frame sequences only. Checked studies attribute under half of the gap to unresolved V genes and leave the rest unexplained. In all, the sample holds 130,000 to 150,000 clones, and around 84% of those were seen once. Around 13% of the sample lies in the top ten. Sequenced: peripheral blood. The receptor set was obtained from a man between 60 and 75 years old with active or convalescent COVID-19.

Of note for this clone: Other nucleotide sequences in the sample specify the same CDR3. The rearrangement joins TRBV29-1 to TRBJ2-1; 13 nucleotides line up with TRBD2. The CDR3 is 14 amino acids. Germline values: CDR1 SQVTM, CDR2 ANQGSEA. The junction had 1 base not matched to a gene; V was cut back by 3 bases and J by 5 bases. The CDR3 loop is CSVDGLAGDNEQFF. The CDR3 nucleotides are TGCAGCGTTGATGGACTAGCGGGAGACAATGAGCAGTTCTTC.

The chain recombines TRBV18 with TRBJ2-2; 7 bases agree with TRBD2. CDR1 is KGHSH and CDR2 is LQKENI in the germline V gene. This CDR3 comprises 15 residues. V gave up 5 bases and J gave up 5 bases; unmatched junction bases: 8. The CDR3 here is CASSTASGTTGELFF. CDR3 nucleotides: TGTGCCAGCTCAACGGCTAGCGGTACGACCGGGGAGCTGTTTTTT.

This chain joins TRBV12-5 and TRBJ1-2, with a tentative D call TRBD1 (6 bases). The CDR3 has 17 residues. Germline CDR1 LGHNT, CDR2 FRNRAP. V shed 6 bases and J shed 3 bases, with 23 bases lying between them. The CDR3 protein is CASGNPVTGRLDYGYTF. Here the CDR3 DNA reads TGTGCTAGTGGCAACCCAGTGACAGGTCGTCTAGACTATGGCTACACCTTC.

The chain couples TRBV5-1 to TRBJ2-3; TRBD2 is a possible D gene (6 bases). This CDR3 has 15 residues. The V and J ends lost 0 bases and 6 bases respectively, with 14 bases between them. From germline, CDR1 is SGHRS and CDR2 YFSETQ. The CDR3 loop is CASSLGLGVGDTQYF. CDR3 in DNA: TGCGCCAGCAGCTTGGGACTAGGGGTTGGGGATACGCAGTATTTT.

This chain connects TRBV19 to TRBJ2-3; TRBD1 is a possible D gene (6 bases). V shed 0 bases and J shed 2 bases, with 12 bases lying between them. Looked up from germline, CDR1 is LNHDA and CDR2 is SQIVND (reference sequence). The CDR3 spans 16 residues. The CDR3 DNA follows: TGTGCCAGTAGTATAGAGACAGGACCCTACACAGATACGCAGTATTTT. It translates to CASSIETGPYTDTQYF.

The V call is TRBV28, the J call TRBJ1-4; possibly TRBD1 for D (5 bases). The germline V gene has CDR1 MDHEN and CDR2 SYDVKM. The V end lost 4 bases, the J end lost 5 bases, and 17 bases lay between the germline ends. The CDR3 runs to 16 residues. Written as DNA, the CDR3 is TGTGCCAGCAGTTACCCCCCGGGGGGACTGAATGAAAAACTGTTTTTT. Translating gives CASSYPPGGLNEKLFF.

The CDR3 sequence is CASSPARYEQFF. CDR3 sequence (DNA): TGTGCCAGCAGCCCCGCTAGGTATGAGCAGTTCTTC. V gene TRBV7-2 combines with J gene TRBJ2-1; no firm D call. CDR1 and CDR2 (germline): SGHTA, FQGNSA. Between the trimmed V and J ends, which lost 5 bases and 8 bases, there was a span of 10 bases. The CDR3 spans 12 residues.

The V gene is TRBV3-1 (or the pseudogene TRBV3-2), the J gene TRBJ2-5; a possible D gene is TRBD2 (7 bases). CDR1 and CDR2 from the germline V gene are LGHDT and YNNKEL (reference sequence). The CDR3 has 14 amino acids. The V end lost 10 bases, the J end lost 2 bases, and 17 bases lay between the germline ends. The chain's CDR3 is CAIGGGRDQETQYF. For the CDR3, the DNA is TGTGCCATTGGAGGGGGGAGGGATCAAGAGACCCAGTACTTC.

The rearrangement links TRBV9 to TRBJ2-5; 7 bases fit TRBD1. V trimming: 0 bases; J trimming: 4 bases; junction bases outside the gene matches: 12. The CDR3 totals 17 residues. Germline CDR1 is SGDLS and CDR2 is YYNGEE. The CDR3 loop is CASSVAGGARGPETQYF. The CDR3 bases are TGTGCCAGCAGCGTAGCAGGGGGAGCTAGGGGGCCAGAGACCCAGTACTTC.